This is a list of T cell receptor beta chains from one sample in a study of cytomegalovirus exposure and HLA in healthy donors. Here immunoSEQ multiplex PCR was the method, and the copy in TCRdb shows in-frame clones only, minus some. This listing includes about 140,000 clones. Material for sequencing was PBMCs. These receptors were collected from a woman younger than 35 in good health and CMV-seronegative. CDR3s include the opening cysteine and the closing phenylalanine or tryptophan. Fields, in order: clone size, D gene, V gene, J gene, CDR3 DNA, CDR3 protein. A D gene is named only where the DNA matches it firmly. Clone sizes are given selectively: once, few, many, or a class where the clone is expanded.

size: .
D: .
V: TRBV7-2
J: TRBJ1-1
DNA: TGTGCCAGCAGCTCTTCTTTTGGGGCAAACACTGAAGCTTTCTTT
CDR3: CASSSSFGANTEAFF

size: medium-sized
D: TRBD2
V: TRBV4-2
J: TRBJ2-3
DNA: TGTGCCAGCAGCCAAGATTTGGCTAGCGGGAGTGATACGCAGTATTTT
CDR3: CASSQDLASGSDTQYF

size: .
D: .
V: TRBV1
J: TRBJ2-7
DNA: TGCACCAGCAGCCAAGAAAACGACGGGAGGTACCCCTACGAGCAGTACTTC
CDR3: CTSSQENDGRYPYEQYF

size: .
D: TRBD1
V: TRBV11-1
J: TRBJ2-7
DNA: TGTGCCAGCAGCTTAGCCGGGACAGGGAACTACGAGCAGTACTTC
CDR3: CASSLAGTGNYEQYF

size: .
D: TRBD1
V: TRBV9
J: TRBJ1-4
DNA: TGTGCCAGCAGCGATACGACAGGGAGTCATGAAAAACTGTTTTTT
CDR3: CASSDTTGSHEKLFF

size: .
D: .
V: TRBV4-2
J: TRBJ1-5
DNA: TGTGCCAGCAGCCAAGGAGCCGATAGCAATCAGCCCCAGCATTTT
CDR3: CASSQGADSNQPQHF

size: .
D: .
V: TRBV28
J: TRBJ2-2
DNA: TGTGCCAGCAGTTCATCCGGGGCGGGGACCGGGGAGCTGTTTTTT
CDR3: CASSSSGAGTGELFF

size: .
D: .
V: TRBV6-6
J: TRBJ1-5
DNA: TGTGCCAGCAGTTACTGGTCAGGGGATCAGCCCCAGCATTTT
CDR3: CASSYWSGDQPQHF

size: .
D: .
V: TRBV25-1
J: TRBJ2-7
DNA: TGTGCCAGCAGTGATTTTACGGCTAGCTCCTACGAGCAGTACTTC
CDR3: CASSDFTASSYEQYF

size: .
D: TRBD2
V: TRBV7-3
J: TRBJ2-7
DNA: TGTGCCAGCAGCTCCTCCGGGACTAGCGGGATGGAGCAGTACTTC
CDR3: CASSSSGTSGMEQYF

size: .
D: TRBD2
V: TRBV5-8
J: TRBJ2-3
DNA: TGTGCCAGCAGCTCCTCTCGCGGGAGTCTTAGCACAGATACGCAGTATTTT
CDR3: CASSSSRGSLSTDTQYF

size: .
D: .
V: TRBV5-1
J: TRBJ2-5
DNA: TGCGCCAGCAGCTTGTCAATCACGGGGGTCCAAGAGACCCAGTACTTC
CDR3: CASSLSITGVQETQYF

size: .
D: .
V: TRBV2
J: TRBJ1-5
DNA: TGTGCCAGCAGTGAAAGGGGAGGGGGAGGGAATCAGCCCCAGCATTTT
CDR3: CASSERGGGGNQPQHF

size: .
D: TRBD2
V: TRBV2
J: TRBJ2-3
DNA: TGTGCCAGCAGAGTTGGACTAGCGGGAGGCCGCGGAGATACGCAGTATTTT
CDR3: CASRVGLAGGRGDTQYF

size: .
D: TRBD2
V: TRBV29-1
J: TRBJ2-7
DNA: TGCAGCGTTGAAGGCTCGGGGGGGAACTACGAGCAGTACTTC
CDR3: CSVEGSGGNYEQYF

size: .
D: TRBD2
V: TRBV5-1
J: TRBJ2-7
DNA: TGCGCCAGCAGCAGGGCGACTAGCGGGTCGCAACTCTACGAGCAGTACTTC
CDR3: CASSRATSGSQLYEQYF

size: .
D: .
V: TRBV5-5
J: TRBJ1-5
DNA: TGTGCCAGCAGCTTGCGGGAAGATCAGCCCCAGCATTTT
CDR3: CASSLREDQPQHF

size: .
D: .
V: TRBV30
J: TRBJ1-2
DNA: TGTGCCTGGAATCTTGCGAACTATGGCTACACCTTC
CDR3: CAWNLANYGYTF

size: .
D: .
V: TRBV5-1
J: TRBJ2-5
DNA: TGCGCCAGCAGCTTCCCAGGGAACCCGGAGACCCAGTACTTC
CDR3: CASSFPGNPETQYF

size: .
D: .
V: TRBV28
J: TRBJ1-4
DNA: TGTGCCAGCAGGCAACGCTTAGCGGGTGAAAAACTGTTTTTT
CDR3: CASRQRLAGEKLFF

size: .
D: TRBD2
V: TRBV7-2
J: TRBJ2-5
DNA: TGTGCCAGCAGTCTTAGCGGGAGGCCCCAAGAGACCCAGTACTTC
CDR3: CASSLSGRPQETQYF

size: .
D: TRBD2
V: TRBV13
J: TRBJ2-5
DNA: TGTGCCAGCAGCTTAGCCCCGGGACTAGCGGAAGAGACCCAGTACTTC
CDR3: CASSLAPGLAEETQYF

size: .
D: TRBD1
V: TRBV14
J: TRBJ1-2
DNA: TGTGCCAGCAGCCAACTAGGGGGCGTTGGGAACTATGGCTACACCTTC
CDR3: CASSQLGGVGNYGYTF

size: .
D: TRBD2
V: TRBV27
J: TRBJ2-3
DNA: TGTGCCAGCAGTCCCTTAGCGGGAGGGGTTGGAGATACGCAGTATTTT
CDR3: CASSPLAGGVGDTQYF

size: .
D: .
V: TRBV4-3
J: TRBJ2-3
DNA: TGCGCCAGCAGCCCAAGTCTTAGGGAGGCCCATCACGGGCAGTATTTT
CDR3: CASSPSLREAHHGQYF

size: .
D: .
V: TRBV28
J: TRBJ1-1
DNA: TGTGCCAGTACGAGGCGGGGGCGAAGCACTGAAGCTTTCTTT
CDR3: CASTRRGRSTEAFF

size: .
D: TRBD2
V: TRBV6-4
J: TRBJ2-1
DNA: TGTGCCAGCAATAGAACTAGCGGAGCTTACAATGAGCAGTTCTTC
CDR3: CASNRTSGAYNEQFF

size: .
D: TRBD2
V: TRBV29-1
J: TRBJ2-7
DNA: TGCAGCGTTTACGGGGGACTAGCGCTGGGCGAGCAGTACTTC
CDR3: CSVYGGLALGEQYF

size: .
D: TRBD1
V: TRBV6-5
J: TRBJ1-5
DNA: TGTGCCAGCAGTAAAACTCAGGGGGTGGCCCAGCATTTT
CDR3: CASSKTQGVAQHF

size: .
D: TRBD2
V: TRBV9
J: TRBJ2-7
DNA: TGTGCCAGCAGCAGAACTAGCGGGAGCTCCTACGAGCAGTACTTC
CDR3: CASSRTSGSSYEQYF

size: .
D: .
V: TRBV7-9
J: TRBJ2-7
DNA: TGTGCCAGCAGCTCCCGAGGGGGGGCGAGCTCCTACGAGCAGTACTTC
CDR3: CASSSRGGASSYEQYF

size: .
D: TRBD2
V: TRBV5-1
J: TRBJ2-1
DNA: TGCGCCAGCAGCTTGGGCCCGACTAGCGGGAGGGACAATGAGCAGTTCTTC
CDR3: CASSLGPTSGRDNEQFF

size: .
D: .
V: TRBV30
J: TRBJ1-4
DNA: TGTGCCGGGGGCGAGTTAGCAAAACTGTTTTTT
CDR3: CAGGELAKLFF

size: .
D: .
V: TRBV13
J: TRBJ1-3
DNA: TGTGCCAGCAGCCCCCCAGTTGGAAACACCATATATTTT
CDR3: CASSPPVGNTIYF

size: .
D: .
V: TRBV7-9
J: TRBJ2-3
DNA: TGTGCCAGCAGCTCCATTGAGTCAGATACGCAGTATTTT
CDR3: CASSSIESDTQYF

size: .
D: .
V: TRBV15
J: TRBJ2-1
DNA: TGTGCCACCGGTCAGCGGACCTACAATGAGCAGTTCTTC
CDR3: CATGQRTYNEQFF

size: .
D: .
V: TRBV6-5
J: TRBJ1-2
DNA: TGTGCCAGCAGTTACTCGACCGGGGGTGACTATGGCTACACCTTC
CDR3: CASSYSTGGDYGYTF

size: .
D: TRBD1
V: TRBV7-8
J: TRBJ1-1
DNA: TGTGCCAGCAGCTCACCCCCGGGGACAGGGTGGAGCACTGAAGCTTTCTTT
CDR3: CASSSPPGTGWSTEAFF

size: .
D: .
V: TRBV9
J: TRBJ1-1
DNA: TGTGCCAGCAGCCCATCTGGGCAGGGGAACACTGAAGCTTTCTTT
CDR3: CASSPSGQGNTEAFF

size: .
D: .
V: TRBV6-6
J: TRBJ2-6
DNA: TGTGCCAGCAGTGGACTGGAATACTCTGGGGCCAACGTCCTGACTTTC
CDR3: CASSGLEYSGANVLTF

size: .
D: TRBD1
V: TRBV6-5
J: TRBJ1-1
DNA: TGTGCCAGTAACAGGGGAGGCCGGAACACTGAAGCTTTCTTT
CDR3: CASNRGGRNTEAFF

size: .
D: TRBD2
V: TRBV19
J: TRBJ2-5
DNA: TGTGCCAGTAGTATAGGACCCCTAGGGAGGGGAGAGACCCAGTACTTC
CDR3: CASSIGPLGRGETQYF

size: .
D: TRBD2
V: TRBV5-1
J: TRBJ2-1
DNA: TGCGCCAGCAGCCCCGGGACTAGCCCCTTCGATGAGCAGTTCTTC
CDR3: CASSPGTSPFDEQFF

size: .
D: .
V: TRBV6-1
J: TRBJ1-1
DNA: TGTGCCAGCAGTAGGACACTTAACACTGAAGCTTTCTTT
CDR3: CASSRTLNTEAFF

size: .
D: .
V: TRBV2
J: TRBJ2-3
DNA: TGTGCCAGCATGCCGACTAGCACAGATACGCAGTATTTT
CDR3: CASMPTSTDTQYF

size: .
D: .
V: TRBV7-2
J: TRBJ2-1
DNA: TGTGCCAGCAGCTTAATTCCAGTCTACAATGAGCAGTTCTTC
CDR3: CASSLIPVYNEQFF

size: .
D: TRBD2
V: TRBV6-1
J: TRBJ2-7
DNA: TGTGCCAGCAGTGGGGGGAAGACTAGCGGGAGGGCCTACGAGCAGTACTTC
CDR3: CASSGGKTSGRAYEQYF

size: .
D: .
V: TRBV27
J: TRBJ2-5
DNA: TGTGCCAGCAGTGTAACAGGCCGCGGAGAGACCCAGTACTTC
CDR3: CASSVTGRGETQYF

size: .
D: .
V: TRBV7-8
J: TRBJ2-5
DNA: TGTGCCAGCAGACAGGGCGGGGAGACCCAGTACTTC
CDR3: CASRQGGETQYF

size: .
D: TRBD1
V: TRBV7-2
J: TRBJ2-6
DNA: TGTGCCAGCAGCTTAGCTGGCAGGGGGCTAGGGGCCAACGTCCTGACTTTC
CDR3: CASSLAGRGLGANVLTF